A selection of T cell receptor beta chains follows, all from one sample in a study of T cells in Graves' hyperthyroidism and ophthalmopathy. Using its own MiXCR run on the multiplex PCR reads, TCRdb lists one record per CDR3 protein. This table holds some 570,000 distinct CDR3 sequences, 13% to 15% found once. Sequenced: blood. These receptors were collected from a woman between 18 and 29 years old with Graves' ophthalmopathy. The CDR3 runs from the conserved cysteine through the conserved F or W. D genes are given only for firm matches. Expanded clones are given a class, and other clones once, few, many or no size at all.

>many|TRBV12-3/TRBV12-4|TRBJ1-2|TRBD1
TGTGCCAGCAGTAACCTGGACAGGGTTGGCTACACCTTC
CASSNLDRVGYTF
>-|TRBV9|TRBJ2-1|TRBD2
TGTGCCAGCAGCGTAGAAACTAGCGGTTACAATGGGCAGTTCTTC
CASSVETSGYNGQFF
>many|TRBV19|TRBJ1-1|TRBD1
TGTGCCAGTAGGAGGGGGCTGAGAAACACTGAAGCTTTCTTT
CASRRGLRNTEAFF
>many|TRBV12-3/TRBV12-4|TRBJ1-1|-
TGTGCCAGCAGTTTAGTCGGGGGGAACACTGAAGCTTTCTTT
CASSLVGGNTEAFF
>many|TRBV28|TRBJ2-5|-
TGTGCCAGCAGTTACCACGACTCGCGGACCCAGTACTTC
CASSYHDSRTQYF
>many|TRBV10-3|TRBJ2-7|TRBD1
TGTGCCATCAGTACCGGGACAGGCTCCCTGGAGCAGTACTTC
CAISTGTGSLEQYF
>-|TRBV18|TRBJ1-1|-
TGTGCCAGCTCACAAACCCCCCGGCTGAACACTGAAGCTTTCTTT
CASSQTPRLNTEAFF
>-|TRBV6-6|TRBJ1-2|TRBD1
TGTGCCAGCAGTTACAGCCGACCGGGACAGGGGGTGATTCCATATGGCTACACCTTC
CASSYSRPGQGVIPYGYTF
>-|TRBV6-2/TRBV6-3|TRBJ2-7|-
TGTGCCAGCAGCTCCTTTATAGGGGGGTTCTACGAGCAGTACTTC
CASSSFIGGFYEQYF
>many|TRBV11-2|TRBJ2-2|-
TGTGCCAGCAGCAAAATAAACACCGGGGAGCTGTTTTTT
CASSKINTGELFF
>many|TRBV12-3/TRBV12-4|TRBJ2-3|-
TGTGCCAGCAGCCCCTTAAGGGCTAGAGATACGCAGTATTTT
CASSPLRARDTQYF
>once|TRBV24-1|TRBJ2-7|-
TGTGCCACCTTTCCCCCTTTGGACAGTCTGGGCGAGCAGTACTTC
CATFPPLDSLGEQYF
>many|TRBV30|TRBJ1-3|-
TGTGCCTGGTCACCCGGAAACACCATATATTTT
CAWSPGNTIYF